This is a list of T cell receptor beta chains from one sample in a study of cytomegalovirus exposure and HLA in healthy donors. This table comes from immunoSEQ multiplex PCR, and its TCRdb copy is limited to in-frame clones, with some not included. The sample lists fewer than 200,000 clones, approximately 67% seen once, with 4.5% in the top ten. Sequencing was performed on PBMCs. The receptor source for this set is a woman in her late teens or twenties in good health and CMV-seropositive. The CDR3 runs from the conserved cysteine through the conserved F or W. D genes are given only for firm matches. Size values are once, few and many counts, or a class for expanded clones, and some rows have none.

j_call clone_size d_call v_call cdr3_length cdr3_nt cdr3_aa
TRBJ1-4 once - TRBV6-1 16 TGTGCCAGCAGTGAAAATGGAGGAACGGGGTTGAAAAAACTGTTTTTT CASSENGGTGLKKLFF
TRBJ2-5 - TRBD1 TRBV7-6 15 TGTGCCAGCAGCTTAATCAGGGGGCCCCAAGAGACCCAGTACTTC CASSLIRGPQETQYF
TRBJ2-3 - - TRBV27 15 TGTGCCAGCAGTTTTGATGGGAGTTACACAGATACGCAGTATTTT CASSFDGSYTDTQYF
TRBJ2-1 few - TRBV11-3 13 TGTGCCAGCAGCCTTGAAGAGTACAATGAGCAGTTCTTC CASSLEEYNEQFF
TRBJ1-2 few TRBD1 TRBV7-2 13 TGTGCCAGCAGCTTAGGACAGGGGCAAGGCTACACCTTC CASSLGQGQGYTF
TRBJ2-5 - TRBD2 TRBV19 16 TGTGCCAGTAGTCCTACCGGGACTACGTACCAAGAGACCCAGTACTTC CASSPTGTTYQETQYF
TRBJ1-1 few - TRBV19 15 TGTGCCAGTAGTATTCCTTCTGACGCAGGAACTGAAGCTTTCTTT CASSIPSDAGTEAFF
TRBJ1-2 - TRBD1 TRBV10-3 14 TGTGCCATCAGTGGGGGGACAGCAACCTATGGCTACACCTTC CAISGGTATYGYTF
TRBJ2-1 - TRBD2 TRBV27 16 TGTGCCAGCAGTACTCTTCTAGCGGGGCCGTACAATGAGCAGTTCTTC CASSTLLAGPYNEQFF
TRBJ1-4 - - TRBV6-1 14 TGTGCCAGCAGGGCTACAGGGAGTAATGAAAAACTGTTTTTT CASRATGSNEKLFF
TRBJ2-2 - - TRBV9 15 TGTGCCAGCAGCGTAGCTACGGGGTTGGCCGGGGAGCTGTTTTTT CASSVATGLAGELFF
TRBJ2-7 few TRBD1 TRBV6-5 15 TGTGCCAGCACCTATTCCGGGACAGGGTACCACGAGCAGTACTTC CASTYSGTGYHEQYF
TRBJ2-3 - - TRBV5-1 14 TGCGCCAGCAGCGAGGGAGTTAGCACAGATACGCAGTATTTT CASSEGVSTDTQYF
TRBJ2-3 once - TRBV19 14 TGTGCCAGTAGCCTTGGACAGCCCACAGATACGCAGTATTTT CASSLGQPTDTQYF
TRBJ2-1 - TRBD2 TRBV5-1 16 TGCGCCAGCAGCCTAACACAAGCGGGAGGGTATAATGAGCAGTTCTTC CASSLTQAGGYNEQFF
TRBJ2-3 - - TRBV7-2 14 TGTGCCAGCAGACTAGACGTGAGCCCAGATACGCAGTATTTT CASRLDVSPDTQYF
TRBJ2-7 few - TRBV7-8 16 TGTGCCAGCAGCGGGAATCCGACACCGGGGGCCTACGAGCAGTACTTC CASSGNPTPGAYEQYF
TRBJ2-3 - TRBD2 TRBV27 16 TGTGCCAGCAGTCATCTAGCGGGGGAAATCACAGATACGCAGTATTTT CASSHLAGEITDTQYF
TRBJ2-2 - TRBD2 TRBV5-6 17 TGTGCCAGCAGCTTAGGGGCTAGCGGGGGATCAACCGGGGAGCTGTTTTTT CASSLGASGGSTGELFF
TRBJ1-1 few - TRBV27 14 TGTGCCAGCAGTGCCAGGGAAACGAACACTGAAGCTTTCTTT CASSARETNTEAFF
TRBJ1-1 - - TRBV4-3 16 TGCGCCAGCAGCCAAAGTTCGGGCAGGGTTAAATCTGAAGCTTTCTTT CASSQSSGRVKSEAFF
TRBJ1-5 few TRBD1 TRBV19 14 TGTGCCAGTAGCCGTGACAGGGGAAATCAGCCCCAGCATTTT CASSRDRGNQPQHF
TRBJ1-5 - - TRBV5-1 13 TGCGCCAGCAGCCTACAAGCGGGTCAGCCCCAGCATTTT CASSLQAGQPQHF